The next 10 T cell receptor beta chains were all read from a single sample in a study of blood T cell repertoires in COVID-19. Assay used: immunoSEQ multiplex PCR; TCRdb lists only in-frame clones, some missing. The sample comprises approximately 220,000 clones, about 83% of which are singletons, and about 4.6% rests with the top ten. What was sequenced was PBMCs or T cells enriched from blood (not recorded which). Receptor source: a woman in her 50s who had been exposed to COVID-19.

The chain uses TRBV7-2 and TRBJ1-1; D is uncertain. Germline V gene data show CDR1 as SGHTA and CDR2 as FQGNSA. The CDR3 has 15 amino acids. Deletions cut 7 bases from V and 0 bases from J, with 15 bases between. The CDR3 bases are TGTGCCAGCACACTCTTCGGGAGACTGAACACTGAAGCTTTCTTT. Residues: CASTLFGRLNTEAFF.

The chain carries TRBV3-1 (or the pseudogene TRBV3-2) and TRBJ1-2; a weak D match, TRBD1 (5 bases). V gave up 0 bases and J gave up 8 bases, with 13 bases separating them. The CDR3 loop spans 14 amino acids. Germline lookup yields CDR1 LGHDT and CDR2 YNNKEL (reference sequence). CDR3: CASSQDSGEGGYTF. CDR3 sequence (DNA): TGTGCCAGCAGCCAAGATTCGGGGGAAGGAGGCTACACCTTC.

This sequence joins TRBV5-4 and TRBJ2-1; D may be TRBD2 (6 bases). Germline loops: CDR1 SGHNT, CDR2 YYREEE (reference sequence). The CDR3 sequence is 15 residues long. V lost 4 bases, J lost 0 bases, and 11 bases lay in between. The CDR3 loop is CASSQLASSYNEQFF. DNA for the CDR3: TGTGCCAGCAGCCAGCTAGCGAGCTCCTACAATGAGCAGTTCTTC.

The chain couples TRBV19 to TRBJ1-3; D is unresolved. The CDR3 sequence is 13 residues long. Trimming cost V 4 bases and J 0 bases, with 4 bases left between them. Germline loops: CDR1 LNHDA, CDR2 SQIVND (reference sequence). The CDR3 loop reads CASSSVSGNTIYF. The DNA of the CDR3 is TGTGCCAGTAGTAGCGTCTCTGGAAACACCATATATTTT.

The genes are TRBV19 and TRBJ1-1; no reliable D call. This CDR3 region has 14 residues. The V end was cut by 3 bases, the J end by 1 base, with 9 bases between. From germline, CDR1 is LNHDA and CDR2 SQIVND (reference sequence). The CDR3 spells CASSIIQRNTEAFF. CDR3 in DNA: TGTGCCAGTAGTATCATACAGAGGAACACTGAAGCTTTCTTT.

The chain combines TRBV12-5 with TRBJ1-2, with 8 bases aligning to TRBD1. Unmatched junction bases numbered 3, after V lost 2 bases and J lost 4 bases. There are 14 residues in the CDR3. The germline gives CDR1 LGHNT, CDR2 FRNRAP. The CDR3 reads CASGLSGQVYGYTF. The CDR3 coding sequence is TGTGCTAGTGGTTTGTCGGGACAGGTCTATGGCTACACCTTC.

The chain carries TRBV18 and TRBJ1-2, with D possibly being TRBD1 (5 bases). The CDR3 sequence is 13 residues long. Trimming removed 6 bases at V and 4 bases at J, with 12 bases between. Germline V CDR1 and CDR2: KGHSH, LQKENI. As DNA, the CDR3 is TGTGCCAGCTCCCCCGACAGCACCTATGGCTACACCTTC. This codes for CASSPDSTYGYTF.

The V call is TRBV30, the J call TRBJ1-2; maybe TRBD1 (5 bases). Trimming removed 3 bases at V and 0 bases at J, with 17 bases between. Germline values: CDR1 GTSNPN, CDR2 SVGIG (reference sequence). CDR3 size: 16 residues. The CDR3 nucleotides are TGTGCCTGGAGGGGGCTGAGAACGGAAGCTAACTATGGCTACACCTTC. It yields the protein CAWRGLRTEANYGYTF. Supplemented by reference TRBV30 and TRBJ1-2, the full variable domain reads SQTIHQWPATLVQPVGSPLSLECTVEGTSNPNLYWYRQAAGRGLQLLFYSVGIGQISSEVPQNLSASRPQDRQFILSSKKLLLSDSGFYLCAWRGLRTEANYGYTFGSGTRLTVV.

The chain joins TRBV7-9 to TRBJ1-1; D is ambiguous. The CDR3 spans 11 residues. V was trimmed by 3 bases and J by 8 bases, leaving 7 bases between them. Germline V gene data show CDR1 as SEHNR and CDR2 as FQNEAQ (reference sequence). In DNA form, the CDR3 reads TGTGCCAGCAGCTTTGCGGGGGAAGCTTTCTTT. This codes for CASSFAGEAFF.

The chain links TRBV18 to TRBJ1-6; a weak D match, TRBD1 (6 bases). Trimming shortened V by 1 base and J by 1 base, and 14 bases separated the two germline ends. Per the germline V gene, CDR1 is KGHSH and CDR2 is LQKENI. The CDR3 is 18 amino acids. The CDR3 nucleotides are TGTGCCAGCTCACCACTACAGGGTAGGAGTTCCTATAATTCACCCCTCCACTTT. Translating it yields CASSPLQGRSSYNSPLHF.